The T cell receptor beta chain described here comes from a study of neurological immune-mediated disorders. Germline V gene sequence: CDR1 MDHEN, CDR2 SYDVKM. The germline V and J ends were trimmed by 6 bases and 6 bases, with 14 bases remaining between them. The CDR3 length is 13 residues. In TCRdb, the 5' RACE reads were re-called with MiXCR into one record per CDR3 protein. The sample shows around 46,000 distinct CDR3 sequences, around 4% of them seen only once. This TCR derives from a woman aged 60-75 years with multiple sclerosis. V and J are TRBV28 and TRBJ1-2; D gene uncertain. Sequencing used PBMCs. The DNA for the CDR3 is TGTGCCAGCAGGCGGACGGCCCGGGATGGCTACACCTTC. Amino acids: CASRRTARDGYTF.